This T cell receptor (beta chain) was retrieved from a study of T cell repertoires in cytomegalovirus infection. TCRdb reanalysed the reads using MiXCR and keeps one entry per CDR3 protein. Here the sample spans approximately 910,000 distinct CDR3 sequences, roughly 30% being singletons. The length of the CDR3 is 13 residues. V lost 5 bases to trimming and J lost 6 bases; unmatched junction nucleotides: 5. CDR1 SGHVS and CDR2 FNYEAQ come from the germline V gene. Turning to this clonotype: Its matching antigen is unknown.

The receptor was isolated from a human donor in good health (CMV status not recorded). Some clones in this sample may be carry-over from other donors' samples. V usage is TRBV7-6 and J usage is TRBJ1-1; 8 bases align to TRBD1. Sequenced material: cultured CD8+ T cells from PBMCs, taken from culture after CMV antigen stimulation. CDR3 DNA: TGTGCCAGCAGCCTATGGACAGGGTCTGAAGCTTTCTTT. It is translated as CASSLWTGSEAFF.